This TCR beta chain came from a study of cytomegalovirus exposure and HLA in healthy donors. Findings of the study overall: Reportedly, diagnosis of cytomegalovirus status by the classifier showed high specificity and sensitivity.

Notes on this clone: Its specificity is not known.

The CDR3 consists of 15 residues. CDR1 is SGHDT and CDR2 is YYEEEE in the germline V gene. Trimming removed 0 bases from V and 3 bases from J, with 12 bases in between. Assay used: immunoSEQ multiplex PCR; TCRdb lists only in-frame clones, some missing. The data hold under 250,000 clones, with about 90% observed a single time. J is TRBJ1-1 and V is TRBV5-6; no definite D call. This clonotype was sampled from a man aged 18 to 30 in good health and CMV-seropositive. The sequenced material came from PBMCs. CDR3 loop: CASSLEAAFHTEAFF. CDR3 nucleotide sequence: TGTGCCAGCAGCTTGGAGGCGGCCTTTCACACTGAAGCTTTCTTT.